This T cell receptor (beta chain) came from a study of blood T cell repertoires in COVID-19. In the study overall: COVID-19 samples, acute and convalescent, were from the United States, Italy and Spain.

Germline CDR1 is LNHDA and CDR2 is SQIVND (reference sequence). The CDR3 runs to 15 residues. V lost 6 bases and J lost 6; bases outside the gene matches: 10. Profiling relied on immunoSEQ multiplex PCR, and the TCRdb table lists in-frame clones only, not all of them. This table has approximately 340,000 clones, approximately 90% appearing once. Cohorts were based on clinical histories the participants reported. Contact with a PCR-confirmed or clinician-diagnosed COVID-19 case occurred within 2 weeks of entry. Sequences were obtained from PBMCs or T cells enriched from blood (not recorded which). The chain is built from TRBV19 and TRBJ2-5; 10 bases fit TRBD2. The sequence came from a middle-aged woman who had been exposed to COVID-19. The CDR3 spells CASRLVAGGIKTQYF. CDR3 bases: TGTGCCAGTAGGCTCGTAGCGGGGGGTATAAAGACCCAGTACTTC.